These 2 T cell receptor beta chains came from one sample sequenced in a study of a mutant IDH1 vaccine in newly diagnosed glioma. Indicated time point: week 35, safety follow-up. A single vaccine dose contained 300 ug of mutant IDH1 20-mer peptide, and topical imiquimod was used with it. Assay used: immunoSEQ multiplex PCR; TCRdb lists only in-frame clones, some missing. This table holds about 56,000 clones, roughly nine tenths found once. These receptors are not linked to any known antigen. The starting material was PBMCs, obtained from a glioma patient whose treatment included an IDH1 peptide vaccine. These receptors were taken from a man aged 35 to 55 with glioma.

This chain links TRBV28 with TRBJ2-3; D unclear. Germline lookup yields CDR1 MDHEN and CDR2 SYDVKM. The V end lost 2 bases, the J end lost 0 bases, and 9 bases lay between the germline ends. This CDR3 comprises 15 residues. CDR3 amino acids: CASSLQTSSTDTQYF. The CDR3 nucleotides are TGTGCCAGCAGTTTACAGACCTCTAGCACAGATACGCAGTATTTT.

As regards this clone: Other DNA sequences in this specimen translate into the identical CDR3. The chain has TRBV9 and TRBJ2-5, with D unresolved. This CDR3 spans 12 amino acids. The V end was cut by 0 bases, the J end by 3 bases, with 3 bases between. Germline V CDR1 and CDR2: SGDLS, YYNGEE. The CDR3 sequence is CASSVGEETQYF. The CDR3 nucleotides read TGTGCCAGCAGCGTAGGGGAAGAGACCCAGTACTTC.